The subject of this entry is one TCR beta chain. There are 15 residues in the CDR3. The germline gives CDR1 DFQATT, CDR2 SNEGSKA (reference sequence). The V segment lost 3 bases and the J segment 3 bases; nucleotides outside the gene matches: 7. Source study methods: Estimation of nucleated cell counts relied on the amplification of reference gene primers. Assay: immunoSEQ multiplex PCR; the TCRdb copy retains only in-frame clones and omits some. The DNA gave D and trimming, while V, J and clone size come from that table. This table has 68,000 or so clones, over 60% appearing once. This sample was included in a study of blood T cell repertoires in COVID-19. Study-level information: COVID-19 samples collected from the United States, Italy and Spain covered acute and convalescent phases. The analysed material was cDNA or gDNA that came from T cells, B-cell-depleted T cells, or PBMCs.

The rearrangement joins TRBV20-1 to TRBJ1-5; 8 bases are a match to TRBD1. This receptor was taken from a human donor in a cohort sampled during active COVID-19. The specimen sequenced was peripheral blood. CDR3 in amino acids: CSASVQGAPNQPQHF. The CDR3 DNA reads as TGCAGTGCTAGTGTGCAGGGGGCCCCCAATCAGCCCCAGCATTTT.